This T cell receptor (beta chain) stems from a study of type 1 regulatory T cells. As for the study in general: This in vitro CD4 product, T-allo10, is enriched for Tr1 cells and alloantigen-specific.

The CDR3 covers 16 residues. Germline CDR1 and CDR2: SGHTA and FQGNSA. J was trimmed by 5 bases and V by 5 bases; bases with no gene match: 12. TCRdb reprocessed the reads with MiXCR, giving one entry per CDR3 protein. The repertoire holds approximately 97,000 distinct CDR3 sequences, with roughly 31% as singletons. The genes are TRBV7-2 and TRBJ2-7; 10 bases fit TRBD2. The TCR originated in a human donor in good health. Sample: CD4+ T cells, either the whole sample or a sorted fraction (not recorded which). The CDR3 DNA is TGTGCCAGCAGCAACCAGGGACTAGCGCCATCAAACGAGCAGTACTTC. Residues: CASSNQGLAPSNEQYF.